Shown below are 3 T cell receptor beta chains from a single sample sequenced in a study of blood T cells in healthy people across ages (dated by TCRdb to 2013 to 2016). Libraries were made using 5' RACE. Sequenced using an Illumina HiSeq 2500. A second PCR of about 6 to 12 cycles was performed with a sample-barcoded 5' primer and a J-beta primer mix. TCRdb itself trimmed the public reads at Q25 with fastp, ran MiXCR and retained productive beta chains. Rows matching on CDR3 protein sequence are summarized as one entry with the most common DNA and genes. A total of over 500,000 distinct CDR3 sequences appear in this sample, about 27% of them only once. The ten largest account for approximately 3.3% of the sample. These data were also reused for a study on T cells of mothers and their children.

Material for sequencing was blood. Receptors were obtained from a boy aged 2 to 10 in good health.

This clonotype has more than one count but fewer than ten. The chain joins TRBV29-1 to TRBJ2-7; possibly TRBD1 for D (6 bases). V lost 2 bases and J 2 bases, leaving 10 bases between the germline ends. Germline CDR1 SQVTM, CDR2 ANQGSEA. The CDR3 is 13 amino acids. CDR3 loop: CSVEWTATYEQYF. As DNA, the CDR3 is TGCAGCGTTGAATGGACAGCCACCTACGAGCAGTACTTC.

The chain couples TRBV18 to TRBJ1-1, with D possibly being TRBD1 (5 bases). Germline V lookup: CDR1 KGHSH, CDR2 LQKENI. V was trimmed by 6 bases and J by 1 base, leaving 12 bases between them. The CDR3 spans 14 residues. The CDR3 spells CASSASTGNTEAFF. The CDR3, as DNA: TGTGCCAGCTCCGCTTCAACAGGGAACACTGAAGCTTTCTTT.

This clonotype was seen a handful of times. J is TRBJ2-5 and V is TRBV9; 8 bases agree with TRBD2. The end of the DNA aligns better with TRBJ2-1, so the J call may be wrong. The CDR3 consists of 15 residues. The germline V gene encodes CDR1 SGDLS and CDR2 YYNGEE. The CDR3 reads CASSVERETHNEQFF. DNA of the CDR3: TGTGCCAGCAGCGTAGAGCGGGAGACTCACAATGAGCAGTTCTTC.